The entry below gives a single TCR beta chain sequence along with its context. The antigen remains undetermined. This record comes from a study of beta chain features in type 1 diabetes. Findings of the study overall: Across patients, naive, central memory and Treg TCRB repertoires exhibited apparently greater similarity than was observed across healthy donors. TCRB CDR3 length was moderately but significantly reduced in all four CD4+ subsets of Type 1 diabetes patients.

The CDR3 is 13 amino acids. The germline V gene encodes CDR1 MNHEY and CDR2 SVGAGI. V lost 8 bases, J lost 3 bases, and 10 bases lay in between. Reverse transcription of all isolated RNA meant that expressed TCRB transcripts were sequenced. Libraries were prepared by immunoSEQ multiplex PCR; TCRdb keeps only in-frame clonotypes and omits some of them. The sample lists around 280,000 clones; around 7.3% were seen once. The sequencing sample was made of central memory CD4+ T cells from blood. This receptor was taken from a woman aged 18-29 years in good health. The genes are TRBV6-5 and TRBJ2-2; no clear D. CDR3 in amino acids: CASSRGDTGELFF. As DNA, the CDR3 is TGTGCCAGCTCTCGCGGAGACACCGGGGAGCTGTTTTTT.